The rows below give T cell receptor beta chains drawn from one sample of a study of Ad26.COV2.S vaccination and SARS-CoV-2 variants. Profiled with immunoSEQ multiplex PCR; TCRdb holds only in-frame clones, not every one. The sample carries under 600,000 clones, nearly 90% recorded once. The sequences come from peripheral blood, collected in a trial of Ad26.COV2.S vaccine versus placebo. Every receptor here comes from a person between 18 and 59 years old who received the Ad26.COV2.S COVID-19 vaccine or a placebo. Both conserved end residues are part of each CDR3. A D gene is named only where the DNA matches it firmly. Expanded clones are given a class, and other clones once, few, many or no size at all.

CDR3 DNA: TGTGCCAGCTCAGCAGGGGAGAGCAATCAGCCCCAGCATTTT; CDR3 protein: CASSAGESNQPQHF; V gene: TRBV18; J gene: TRBJ1-5; D gene: NA; clone size: NA
CDR3 DNA: TGTGCCAGCTCACTTAACAGGGGCCAAGAGACCCAGTACTTC; CDR3 protein: CASSLNRGQETQYF; V gene: TRBV18; J gene: TRBJ2-5; D gene: TRBD1; clone size: NA
CDR3 DNA: TGTGCCAGCAGCCCGTACCCCGGGGCTAGCGGGAAGGTTGAGCAGTTCTTC; CDR3 protein: CASSPYPGASGKVEQFF; V gene: TRBV7-9; J gene: TRBJ2-1; D gene: TRBD2; clone size: NA
CDR3 DNA: TGTGCCAGCAGTGAAAACAGCGGACACTACCAAGAGACCCAGTACTTC; CDR3 protein: CASSENSGHYQETQYF; V gene: TRBV25-1; J gene: TRBJ2-5; D gene: NA; clone size: once
CDR3 DNA: TGTGCCAGCAGCAGACAGGGGGCAGGGGAAAAACTGTTTTTT; CDR3 protein: CASSRQGAGEKLFF; V gene: TRBV27; J gene: TRBJ1-4; D gene: TRBD1; clone size: NA
CDR3 DNA: TGTGCCAGCAGTGAATTGGGGGTGGGCACTGAAGCTTTCTTT; CDR3 protein: CASSELGVGTEAFF; V gene: TRBV2; J gene: TRBJ1-1; D gene: NA; clone size: few
CDR3 DNA: TGTGCCAGCAGCTTGGTCGGACTAGCGGGGACCGGGGAGCTGTTTTTT; CDR3 protein: CASSLVGLAGTGELFF; V gene: TRBV5-4; J gene: TRBJ2-2; D gene: TRBD2; clone size: once
CDR3 DNA: TGTGCCAGCACCTTACTAGCGGGAGGGTCCGGGGCCAACGTCCTGACTTTC; CDR3 protein: CASTLLAGGSGANVLTF; V gene: TRBV13; J gene: TRBJ2-6; D gene: TRBD2; clone size: NA
CDR3 DNA: TGTGCCAGTAGTATCAGCGCCCCTGGAAACACCATATATTTT; CDR3 protein: CASSISAPGNTIYF; V gene: TRBV19; J gene: TRBJ1-3; D gene: NA; clone size: few
CDR3 DNA: TGTGCCATCAGTGAGTCCCCGGCCCAGGGGCGCGTATTGGATGGCTACACCTTC; CDR3 protein: CAISESPAQGRVLDGYTF; V gene: TRBV10-3; J gene: TRBJ1-2; D gene: NA; clone size: NA
CDR3 DNA: TGTGCCAGCAGCTTGCAGGGGGACAATCAGCCCCAGCATTTT; CDR3 protein: CASSLQGDNQPQHF; V gene: TRBV7-9; J gene: TRBJ1-5; D gene: TRBD1; clone size: NA
CDR3 DNA: TGCGCCAGCAGTCCCGGGCGACTAGCGGGGGGATCAGATACGCAGTATTTT; CDR3 protein: CASSPGRLAGGSDTQYF; V gene: TRBV4-1; J gene: TRBJ2-3; D gene: TRBD2; clone size: NA
CDR3 DNA: TGTGCCATCAGCGGGGGGGCTGACGGGGAGCTGTTTTTT; CDR3 protein: CAISGGADGELFF; V gene: TRBV10-3; J gene: TRBJ2-2; D gene: TRBD2; clone size: once
CDR3 DNA: TGCGCCAGCAGCCAAGGCCCACAGGGAGATACGCAGTATTTT; CDR3 protein: CASSQGPQGDTQYF; V gene: TRBV4-3; J gene: TRBJ2-3; D gene: NA; clone size: once
CDR3 DNA: TGTGCCAGTAGTCCTCGGACTAGCGGGGCCTACGAGCAGTACTTC; CDR3 protein: CASSPRTSGAYEQYF; V gene: TRBV19; J gene: TRBJ2-7; D gene: TRBD2; clone size: NA
CDR3 DNA: TGTGCCAGCAGCTCGCCGATTTACTATGGCTACACCTTC; CDR3 protein: CASSSPIYYGYTF; V gene: TRBV5-8; J gene: TRBJ1-2; D gene: NA; clone size: NA
CDR3 DNA: TGCGCCAGCAGCGCAGGGGCCGGGGGGACTGAAGCTTTCTTT; CDR3 protein: CASSAGAGGTEAFF; V gene: TRBV4-1; J gene: TRBJ1-1; D gene: NA; clone size: NA